The rows below give T cell receptor beta chains drawn from one sample of a study of identical twins. TCRdb fed the 5' RACE reads into MiXCR, producing one record per CDR3 protein. This table holds more than 400,000 distinct CDR3 sequences, approximately 14% found once. These records were also assigned to another study, of yellow fever vaccine responses in identical twins.

The sequenced sample was CD4+ T cells sorted from blood. These receptors originate from a woman aged 18-35 years in good health. CDR3s include the opening cysteine and the closing phenylalanine or tryptophan. D genes are given only for firm matches. Clone size is shown for a subset of rows, as once, few, many or a class of expanded clone.

v_gene,j_gene,abundance,d_gene,len,CDR3aa,CDR3nt
TRBV20-1,TRBJ1-2,medium-sized,.,11,CSARDADGYTF,TGCAGTGCTAGAGACGCCGATGGCTACACCTTC
TRBV5-1,TRBJ2-5,.,.,15,CASSLADWEKETQYF,TGCGCCAGCAGCTTGGCCGACTGGGAAAAAGAGACCCAGTACTTC
TRBV5-1,TRBJ2-1,.,TRBD2,16,CASSVRLAGAYNEQFF,TGCGCCAGCAGCGTTAGACTAGCGGGCGCCTACAATGAGCAGTTCTTC
TRBV28,TRBJ2-7,.,.,15,CASSLSPGASYEQYF,TGTGCCAGCAGTTTATCGCCGGGGGCCTCCTACGAGCAGTACTTC
TRBV9,TRBJ2-4,few,.,14,CASSVDPALDIQYF,TGTGCCAGCAGCGTAGATCCGGCGTTGGACATTCAGTACTTC
TRBV28,TRBJ2-6,.,.,15,CASTPIGSGANVLTF,TGTGCCAGCACCCCCATCGGTTCAGGGGCCAACGTCCTGACTTTC
TRBV18,TRBJ2-5,.,.,16,CASSPQVAEGRETQYF,TGTGCCAGCTCACCCCAGGTGGCGGAGGGGAGAGAGACCCAGTACTTC
TRBV10-3,TRBJ1-1,few,TRBD1,14,CAIRGGQGGTEAFF,TGTGCCATCAGGGGGGGACAGGGCGGCACTGAAGCTTTCTTT
TRBV20-1,TRBJ2-5,.,TRBD1,12,CSATTGIETQYF,TGCAGTGCTACGACAGGGATAGAGACCCAGTACTTC
TRBV11-1,TRBJ2-2,few,TRBD2,20,CASSFRPGLAGGSNTGELFF,TGTGCCAGCAGCTTTCGACCGGGACTAGCGGGAGGGTCGAACACCGGGGAGCTGTTTTTT
TRBV20-1,TRBJ2-3,.,.,12,CSATQTTDTQYF,TGCAGTGCCACACAGACCACAGATACGCAGTATTTT
TRBV9,TRBJ1-1,.,.,14,CASSVTGAAAEAFF,TGTGCCAGCAGTGTTACAGGTGCGGCTGCTGAAGCTTTCTTT
TRBV2,TRBJ2-2,.,TRBD1,19,CASSEDSPRAGGLTGELFF,TGTGCCAGCAGTGAGGATTCCCCCCGCGCAGGGGGTTTAACCGGGGAGCTGTTTTTT